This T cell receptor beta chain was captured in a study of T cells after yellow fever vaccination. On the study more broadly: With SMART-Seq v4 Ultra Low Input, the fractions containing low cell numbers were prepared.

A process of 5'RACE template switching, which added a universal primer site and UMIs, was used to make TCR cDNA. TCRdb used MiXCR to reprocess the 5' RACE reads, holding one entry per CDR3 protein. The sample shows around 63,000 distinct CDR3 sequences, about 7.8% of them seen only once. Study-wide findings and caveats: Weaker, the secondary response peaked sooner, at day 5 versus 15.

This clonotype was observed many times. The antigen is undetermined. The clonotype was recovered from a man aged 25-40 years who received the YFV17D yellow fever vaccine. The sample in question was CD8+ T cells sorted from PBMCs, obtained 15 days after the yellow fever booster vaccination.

For the CDR3, the DNA is TGCGCCAGCAGCCAAAGACAGGGGTGGAGCAATGAGCAGTTCTTC. Protein: CASSQRQGWSNEQFF. The rearrangement joins TRBV4-3 to TRBJ2-1, with TRBD1 identical over 8 bases. The V segment lost 2 bases and the J segment 6 bases; nucleotides outside the gene matches: 6. The CDR3 is made up of 15 amino acids. Germline CDR1 is LGHNA and CDR2 is YSLEER.